This T cell receptor (beta chain) was captured by sequencing in a study of blood T cell repertoires in COVID-19. Sequencing used immunoSEQ multiplex PCR; TCRdb keeps in-frame clones, though not all of them. The table includes 190,000 or so clones, approximately 85% detected once. Material for sequencing was PBMCs or T cells enriched from blood (not recorded which). This receptor was obtained from a woman in her twenties or thirties who had recovered from COVID-19.

CDR3 in DNA: TGTGCCAGCAGTGAATATCCTTACGAGCAGTACTTC. As protein: CASSEYPYEQYF. The V gene is TRBV25-1, the J gene TRBJ2-7, with D uncertain. The CDR3 is 12 residues long. Between the trimmed V and J ends, which lost 0 bases and 4 bases, there was a span of 4 bases. Germline values: CDR1 MGHDK, CDR2 SYGVNS.